Shown below are 7 T cell receptor beta chains from a single sample sequenced in a study of T cell responses to AZD1222 COVID-19 vaccine. This table comes from immunoSEQ multiplex PCR, and its TCRdb copy is limited to in-frame clones, with some not included. Here the sample spans roughly 100,000 clones, over 75% being singletons. Sequenced here: peripheral blood, sampled on day 0 of AZD1222 vaccination. These receptors were taken from an adult in good health.

Worth noting for this clone: An end of the junction differs from the germline gene, which may be a read error. The rearrangement joins TRBV19 to TRBJ1-3; D is uncertain. Per the germline V gene, CDR1 is LNHDA and CDR2 is SQIVND (reference sequence). CDR3 length: 15 residues. In nucleotides, the CDR3 is TGTGCCAGTACTATAGGGTCAGGATACGGAAACACCATATATTTT. It specifies CASTIGSGYGNTIYF.

The CDR3 is CASSEWASSGDSYEQYF. The CDR3, as DNA: TGTGCCAGCAGTGAGTGGGCCTCTAGCGGGGACTCCTACGAGCAGTACTTC. The rearrangement joins TRBV25-1 to TRBJ2-7, with 9 positions matching TRBD2. Germline CDR1 reads MGHDK; CDR2 reads SYGVNS. With 3 bases clipped from V and 0 bases from J, the junction kept 9 bases outside the gene matches. There are 17 residues in the CDR3.

V is TRBV28 and J is TRBJ2-1; 9 positions agree with TRBD2. The ends lost 6 bases at V and 0 bases at J; junction bases unmatched: 6. Germline V gene data show CDR1 as MDHEN and CDR2 as SYDVKM. The CDR3 consists of 16 residues. The CDR3 DNA is TGTGCCAGCAGCTCTAGCGGGATTAGCTCCTACAATGAGCAGTTCTTC. It is translated as CASSSSGISSYNEQFF.

The rearrangement joins TRBV6-5 to TRBJ1-5; the D gene is possibly TRBD1 (6 bases). CDR1 is MNHEY, CDR2 SVGAGI, per germline. CDR3 length equals 15 residues. V was shortened by 8 bases and J by 0 bases, with 14 bases between the two germline ends. The CDR3 DNA is TGTGCCAGCGAGGGGGGAAGCTATAGCAATCAGCCCCAGCATTTT. This codes for CASEGGSYSNQPQHF.

The chain employs TRBV29-1 and TRBJ2-3; D may be TRBD1 (6 bases). V was cut by 6 bases and J by 4 bases, with 11 bases left in between. CDR3 length: 12 amino acids. Germline CDR1 and CDR2: SQVTM and ANQGSEA. CDR3 sequence: CSVYRVADTQYF. Written as DNA, the CDR3 is TGCAGCGTCTACAGGGTCGCAGATACGCAGTATTTT.

The chain combines TRBV23-1 with TRBJ1-2, with 7 nucleotides matching TRBD1. TRBV23-1 is an open reading frame whose function is uncertain. V lost 7 bases to trimming and J lost 5 bases; unmatched junction nucleotides: 4. The CDR3 runs to 12 residues. CDR3 in DNA: TGCGCCAGCACTGACAGGGATTATGGCTACACCTTC. Residues: CASTDRDYGYTF.

The gene calls are TRBV16 and TRBJ1-3; D is unclear. CDR3 length: 15 residues. V was clipped by 0 bases and J by 0 bases, with 6 bases between them. Germline V gene data show CDR1 as KGHSY and CDR2 as FQNENV. The CDR3 is CASSQSHTSGNTIYF. The CDR3 bases are TGTGCCAGCAGCCAATCCCATACCTCTGGAAACACCATATATTTT.